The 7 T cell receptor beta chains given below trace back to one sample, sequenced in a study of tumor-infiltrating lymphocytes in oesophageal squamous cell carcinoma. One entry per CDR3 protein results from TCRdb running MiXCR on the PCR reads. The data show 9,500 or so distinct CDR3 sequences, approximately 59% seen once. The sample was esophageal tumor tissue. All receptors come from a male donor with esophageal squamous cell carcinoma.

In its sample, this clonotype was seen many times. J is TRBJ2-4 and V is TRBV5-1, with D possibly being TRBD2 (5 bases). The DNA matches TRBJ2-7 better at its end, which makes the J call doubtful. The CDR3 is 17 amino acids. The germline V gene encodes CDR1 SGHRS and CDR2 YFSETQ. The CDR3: CASSLDLRRAMGSEQYF. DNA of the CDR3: TGCGCCAGCAGCTTGGATCTGCGGCGGGCCATGGGGAGCGAGCAGTACTTC.

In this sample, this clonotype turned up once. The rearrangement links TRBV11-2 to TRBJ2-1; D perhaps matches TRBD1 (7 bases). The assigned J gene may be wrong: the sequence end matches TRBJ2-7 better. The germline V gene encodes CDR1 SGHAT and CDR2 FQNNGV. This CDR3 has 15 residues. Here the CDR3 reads CASSSTDRRGSEQYF. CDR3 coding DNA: TGTGCCAGCAGCTCTACGGACAGGAGGGGTTCCGAGCAGTACTTC.

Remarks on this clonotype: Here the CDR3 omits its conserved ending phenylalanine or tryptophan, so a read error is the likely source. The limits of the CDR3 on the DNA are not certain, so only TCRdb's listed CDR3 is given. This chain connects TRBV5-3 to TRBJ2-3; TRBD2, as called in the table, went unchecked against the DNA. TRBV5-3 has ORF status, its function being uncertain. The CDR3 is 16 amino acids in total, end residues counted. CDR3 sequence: CASTLAGVMNEQYFGP.

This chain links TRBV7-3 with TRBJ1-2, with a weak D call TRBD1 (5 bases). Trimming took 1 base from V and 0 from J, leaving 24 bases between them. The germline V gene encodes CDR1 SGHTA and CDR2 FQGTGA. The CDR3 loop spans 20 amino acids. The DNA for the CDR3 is TGTGCCAGCAGCTTAATAGTGGGAGGGACTAGAGTCCCCTCTAACTATGGCTACACCTTC. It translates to CASSLIVGGTRVPSNYGYTF.

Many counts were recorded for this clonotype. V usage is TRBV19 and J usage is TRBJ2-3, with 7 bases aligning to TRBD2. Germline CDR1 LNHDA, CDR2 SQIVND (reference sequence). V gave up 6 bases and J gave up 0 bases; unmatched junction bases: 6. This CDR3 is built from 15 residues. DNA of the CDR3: TGTGCCAGTAGCCCCGGGACTACTAGCACAGATACGCAGTATTTT. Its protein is CASSPGTTSTDTQYF. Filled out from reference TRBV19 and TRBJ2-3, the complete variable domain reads DGGITQSPKYLFRKEGQNVTLSCEQNLNHDAMYWYRQDPGQGLRLIYYSQIVNDFQKGDIAEGYSVSREKKESFPLTVTSAQKNPTAFYLCASSPGTTSTDTQYFGPGTRLTVL.

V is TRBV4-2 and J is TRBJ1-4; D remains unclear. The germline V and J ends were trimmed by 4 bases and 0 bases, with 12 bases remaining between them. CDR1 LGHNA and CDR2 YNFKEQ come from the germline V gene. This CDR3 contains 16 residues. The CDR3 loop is CASSPSARATNEKLFF. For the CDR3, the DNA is TGTGCCAGCAGCCCTTCGGCGAGGGCAACTAATGAAAAACTGTTTTTT.

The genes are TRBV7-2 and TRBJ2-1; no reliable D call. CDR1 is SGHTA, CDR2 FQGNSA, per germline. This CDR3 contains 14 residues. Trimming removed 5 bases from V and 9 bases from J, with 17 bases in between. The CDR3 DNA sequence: TGTGCCAGCAGCCCCTGGGCGGTTGGTGGTGAGCAGTTCTTC. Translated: CASSPWAVGGEQFF.